A single sample gave rise to the 23 T cell receptor beta chains below, sequenced in a study of Graves' ophthalmopathy and Graves' hyperthyroidism. The sequenced template was RNA, covering the TCR beta CDR3 region. A first-round RT-PCR used HTBI primers, followed by a second-round multiplex PCR. TCRdb independently ran MiXCR on the multiplex PCR reads; one entry per CDR3 protein. The data show about 420,000 distinct CDR3 sequences, with 20% to 25% seen just once and 2.5% to 3% held by the top ten. What was sequenced was peripheral blood. The receptor source for this set is a young woman with stable Graves' hyperthyroidism.

This clonotype was seen ten or more times. V gene TRBV6-5 combines with J gene TRBJ1-2, with 7 bases fitting TRBD1. J was trimmed by 7 bases and V by 2 bases; bases with no gene match: 7. The germline CDR1 and CDR2 sequences are MNHEY and SVGAGI. The length of the CDR3 is 14 residues. The CDR3 coding sequence is TGTGCCAGCAGTTACGGCCAGGGGGTATCTGGCTACACCTTC. Protein: CASSYGQGVSGYTF.

The chain employs TRBV12-3 or TRBV12-4 and TRBJ2-7; D is ambiguous. Trimming left V 3 bases short and J 6 bases short, with 9 bases between. There are 12 residues in the CDR3. The CDR3 sequence is CASSFNLGEQYF. CDR3 bases: TGTGCCAGCAGTTTTAATTTGGGCGAGCAGTACTTC.

This clonotype has at least ten counts. The chain has TRBV5-1 and TRBJ2-7; D unclear. V lost 0 bases and J lost 5, with 15 bases in between. The CDR3 loop spans 15 amino acids. The germline V gene has CDR1 SGHRS and CDR2 YFSETQ. The CDR3 here is CASSLESSVVDEQYF. As DNA, the CDR3 is TGCGCCAGCAGCTTGGAGTCTTCCGTTGTCGACGAGCAGTACTTC.

This clonotype has a count of ten or more. The chain uses TRBV7-9 and TRBJ2-7; TRBD1 aligns across 8 bases. There are 14 residues in the CDR3. Germline CDR1 is SEHNR and CDR2 is FQNEAQ (reference sequence). With 4 bases clipped from V and 2 bases from J, the junction kept 4 bases outside the gene matches. CDR3 sequence: CASSYGQGTYEQYF. CDR3 in DNA: TGTGCCAGCAGCTACGGACAGGGTACCTACGAGCAGTACTTC.

The table lists this clonotype with many counts. The V and J genes are TRBV4-2 and TRBJ2-5; the D is unclear. There are 14 residues in the CDR3. CDR1 is LGHNA and CDR2 is YNFKEQ in the germline V gene. Trimming took 5 bases from V and 2 from J, leaving 12 bases between them. CDR3 sequence (DNA): TGTGCCAGCAGCAAGGGATTAGCTCAAGAGACCCAGTACTTC. Its protein is CASSKGLAQETQYF.

This clonotype was counted only a few times. This chain links TRBV28 with TRBJ2-5; 7 nucleotides line up with TRBD1. The CDR3 runs to 14 residues. V was pared by 5 bases and J by 1 base, with 4 bases of the junction left unmatched. Germline lookup yields CDR1 MDHEN and CDR2 SYDVKM. Here the CDR3 DNA reads TGTGCCAGCAGTCCTTGGGACAGCCAAGAGACCCAGTACTTC. It encodes CASSPWDSQETQYF.

This clonotype was counted many times. The rearrangement links TRBV27 to TRBJ2-7, with 7 bases matching TRBD1. Germline-derived CDR1 and CDR2 are MNHEY and SMNVEV (reference sequence). CDR3 length equals 12 residues. V lost 8 bases and J lost 4; bases outside the gene matches: 5. DNA of the CDR3: TGTGCCAGCCGGGACAGAGATTACGAGCAGTACTTC. Translation gives CASRDRDYEQYF.

This clonotype was counted only a few times. This chain uses TRBV4-1 with TRBJ2-5; D not resolved. Per the germline V gene, CDR1 is MGHRA and CDR2 is YSYEKL. CDR3 length: 12 amino acids. Trimming pared 1 base from V and 7 bases from J, leaving 7 bases between. This CDR3 reads CASSQVFGTQYF. In DNA, the CDR3 is TGCGCCAGCAGCCAAGTCTTCGGGACCCAGTACTTC.

In this sample, this clonotype turned up many times. J is TRBJ2-5 and V is TRBV27; the D gene is possibly TRBD1 (5 bases). Germline loops: CDR1 MNHEY, CDR2 SMNVEV (reference sequence). CDR3 size: 15 residues. V was shortened by 2 bases and J by 5 bases, with 15 bases between the two germline ends. CDR3 residues: CASSLHGPRQETQYF. In DNA form, the CDR3 reads TGTGCCAGCAGTTTACATGGACCCCGACAGGAGACCCAGTACTTC.

The chain combines TRBV5-1 with TRBJ2-3, with 8 positions matching TRBD2. The CDR3 sequence is 16 residues long. Germline V lookup: CDR1 SGHRS, CDR2 YFSETQ. V dropped 1 base and J dropped 1; count of bases not matched to a gene: 5. CDR3 DNA sequence: TGCGCCAGCAGCTTGCTTCAAGCGGGGGGCACAGATACGCAGTATTTT. It is translated as CASSLLQAGGTDTQYF.

The chain employs TRBV7-8 and TRBJ1-1; TRBD1 might be the D (5 bases). The length of the CDR3 is 15 residues. With 1 base removed from V and 0 bases from J, the gap between germline ends came to 9 bases. Germline-derived CDR1 and CDR2 are SGHVS and FQNEAQ. CDR3 nucleotide sequence: TGTGCCAGCAGCTTAGGAAAGGGGTTGAACACTGAAGCTTTCTTT. Translating gives CASSLGKGLNTEAFF.

There are many counts of this clonotype. The chain uses TRBV6-5 and TRBJ1-1; D is ambiguous. CDR1 MNHEY and CDR2 SVGAGI come from the germline V gene. The CDR3 is 15 amino acids. V was cut by 2 bases and J by 2 bases, with 12 bases left in between. This CDR3 reads CASSYGSFDNTEAFF. The CDR3 DNA reads as TGTGCCAGCAGTTACGGTAGTTTCGATAACACTGAAGCTTTCTTT.

This clonotype was detected ten times or more. This chain links TRBV4-1 with TRBJ2-5; no reliable D call. Germline loops: CDR1 MGHRA, CDR2 YSYEKL. The CDR3 consists of 13 residues. The V gene lost 4 bases and the J gene lost 2 bases, with 8 bases spanning the gap. This CDR3 is CASSRPSQETQYF. The CDR3 DNA sequence: TGCGCCAGCAGCCGCCCGTCACAAGAGACCCAGTACTTC.

This clonotype was found many times. The chain uses TRBV25-1 and TRBJ2-4, with 11 nucleotides matching TRBD2. V shed 4 bases, J shed 0 bases, and the junction held 14 bases outside the gene matches. Germline assignment: CDR1 MGHDK and CDR2 SYGVNS. The CDR3 sequence is 20 residues long. The CDR3 here is CASSAEKGTSGMLAKNIQYF. DNA for the CDR3: TGTGCCAGCAGTGCCGAGAAAGGGACTAGCGGTATGCTAGCCAAAAACATTCAGTACTTC.

This clonotype was seen at least ten times. This chain joins TRBV6-1 and TRBJ2-7, with D perhaps matching TRBD2 (6 bases). V was pared by 5 bases and J by 0 bases, with 14 bases between. Germline lookup yields CDR1 MNHNS and CDR2 SASEGT. The CDR3 has 15 amino acids. This CDR3 reads CASSITGVGSYEQYF. DNA of the CDR3: TGTGCCAGCAGTATTACGGGGGTGGGCTCCTACGAGCAGTACTTC.

This clonotype showed up many times. The rearrangement links TRBV27 to TRBJ1-1; 7 nucleotides agree with TRBD1. V dropped 6 bases and J dropped 6; count of bases not matched to a gene: 22. The CDR3 runs 18 residues. Germline V gene lookup returns CDR1 MNHEY and CDR2 SMNVEV (reference sequence). The CDR3 region has the DNA TGTGCCAGCAGACAGATCCAGGGATGGGACAGTACAAATGCTGAAGCTTTCTTT. Translated: CASRQIQGWDSTNAEAFF.

This clonotype was seen many times. The chain recombines TRBV27 with TRBJ2-7; maybe TRBD1 (6 bases). Germline values: CDR1 MNHEY, CDR2 SMNVEV (reference sequence). The length of the CDR3 is 14 residues. Trimming shortened V by 3 bases and J by 2 bases, and 11 bases separated the two germline ends. CDR3 sequence reads: CASSFHDRTYEQYF. The CDR3 DNA reads as TGTGCCAGCAGTTTCCACGACAGGACCTACGAGCAGTACTTC.

The rearrangement joins TRBV6-2 or TRBV6-3 to TRBJ1-2, with TRBD1 identical over 7 bases. The CDR3 runs 11 residues. V dropped 3 bases and J dropped 12; count of bases not matched to a gene: 4. The germline gives CDR1 MNHEY, CDR2 SVGEGT. In nucleotides, the CDR3 is TGTGCCAGCAGTTATAAAGGGGGCCACACCTTC. It encodes CASSYKGGHTF.

The rearrangement uses TRBV28 and TRBJ1-6, with a possible D match to TRBD1 (5 bases). Trimming took off 6 bases at V and 7 bases at J, with 16 bases between the two ends. This CDR3 region has 15 residues. CDR1 is MDHEN, CDR2 SYDVKM, per germline. The CDR3 region is CASRAGFGRNSPLHF. CDR3 nucleotides: TGTGCCAGCAGGGCAGGGTTCGGGAGGAATTCACCCCTCCACTTT.

This clonotype was counted ten times or more. The chain is built from TRBV29-1 and TRBJ1-1; the D gene is possibly TRBD1 (5 bases). Germline CDR1 SQVTM, CDR2 ANQGSEA. The length of the CDR3 is 12 residues. V was cut by 7 bases and J by 1 base, with 10 bases left in between. The DNA for the CDR3 is TGCAGCGCCGTGGGGGGGAACACTGAAGCTTTCTTT. Translating it yields CSAVGGNTEAFF. The full variable domain, its missing parts supplied by reference TRBV29-1 and TRBJ1-1, is SAVISQKPSRDICQRGTSLTIQCQVDSQVTMMFWYRQQPGQSLTLIATANQGSEATYESGFVIDKFPISRPNLTFSTLTVSNMSPEDSSIYLCSAVGGNTEAFFGQGTRLTVV.

This clonotype was observed a few times. CDR3 sequence (DNA): TGTGCCTGGAGTGTCTGGGGGGGATTGGCCGGGGAGCTGTTTTTT. Translation gives CAWSVWGGLAGELFF. The chain recombines TRBV30 with TRBJ2-2, with TRBD2 matching over 7 bases. Germline-derived CDR1 and CDR2 are GTSNPN and SVGIG (reference sequence). The CDR3 sequence is 15 residues long. The junction had 7 bases not matched to a gene; V was cut back by 0 bases and J by 6 bases. The variable domain in full, with the rest retrieved from reference TRBV30 and TRBJ2-2, is SQTIHQWPATLVQPVGSPLSLECTVEGTSNPNLYWYRQAAGRGLQLLFYSVGIGQISSEVPQNLSASRPQDRQFILSSKKLLLSDSGFYLCAWSVWGGLAGELFFGEGSRLTVL.

The table lists this clonotype with a count of one. The chain joins TRBV2 to TRBJ2-7, with D perhaps TRBD1 or TRBD2 (5 bases each). Trimming stripped 5 bases from V and 6 bases from J, with 11 bases between. The V gene's germline CDR1 is SNHLY and CDR2 FYNNEI. The CDR3 is 12 amino acids. Here the CDR3 DNA reads TGTGCCAGCAGTTGGGACCCTAGCGAGCAGTACTTC. This sequence encodes CASSWDPSEQYF.

This clonotype was detected a few times. V gene TRBV12-3 or TRBV12-4 combines with J gene TRBJ2-4; the match to TRBD2 covers 9 bases. The CDR3 has 16 amino acids. V was pared by 3 bases and J by 1 base, with 4 bases of the junction left unmatched. DNA of the CDR3: TGTGCCAGCAGTTTGCTAGCGGGATACGCCAAAAACATTCAGTACTTC. Translating gives CASSLLAGYAKNIQYF.